This T cell receptor beta chain was sequenced for a study of cytomegalovirus exposure and HLA in healthy donors. Germline-derived CDR1 and CDR2 are LNHDA and SQIVND (reference sequence). This CDR3 has 15 amino acids. J lost 4 bases, V lost 8 bases, and 10 bases had no gene match. Some clones are missing from TCRdb's copy, which holds only in-frame ones; the method was immunoSEQ multiplex PCR. The repertoire holds a few hundred thousand clones, with around 90% as singletons. The sequence was obtained from a woman aged 18-29 years in good health and CMV-seronegative. The V gene is TRBV19, the J gene TRBJ2-3; 9 bases are a match to TRBD2. Specimen: PBMCs. CDR3 loop: CASALSGSEADTQYF. The CDR3 region has the DNA TGTGCCAGTGCTCTTAGCGGGAGTGAAGCAGATACGCAGTATTTT.